This T cell receptor (beta chain) derives from a study of T cells in Graves' hyperthyroidism and ophthalmopathy. For the study at large: Once the initial diagnosis was made, peripheral blood was obtained before any treatment.

Between the trimmed V and J ends, which lost 6 bases and 8 bases, there was a span of 20 bases. In germline, CDR1 is MNHNS, CDR2 SASEGT. CDR3 length: 15 amino acids. Only a few counts were recorded for this clonotype. No antigen is known for it. Uncontrolled infection, other autoimmune disease, pregnancy or lactation led to exclusion. The PBMCs had their origin in roughly 9.4 ml of fresh peripheral blood. TCR beta CDR3 sequences were amplified from RNA transcripts. Primed by the HTBI set, a first-round RT-PCR was run on the TCR CDR3. A single record per CDR3 protein comes from TCRdb applying MiXCR to the multiplex PCR reads. The table records under 600,000 distinct CDR3 sequences, about 16% of them present only once. Study outcomes and limitations: The blood repertoire included most of the expanded thyroid clonotypes above 0.001.

The rearrangement joins TRBV6-1 to TRBJ2-1; D is perhaps TRBD1 (5 bases). This TCR came from a woman aged 40 to 55 with Graves' ophthalmopathy. The sequenced material came from blood. CDR3 bases: TGTGCCAGCAGGGAACAGGCAGATTTCACGGATGAGCAGTTCTTC. This codes for CASREQADFTDEQFF.